These T cell receptor beta chains were read from a single sample in a study of T cells in tuberculosis. Profiling relied on immunoSEQ multiplex PCR, and the TCRdb table lists in-frame clones only, not all of them. Among about 43,000 clones, 95% were seen once, and the ten largest hold roughly 3.5%. The sequencing input was PBMCs. The receptors come from a donor aged 5-35 years with latent tuberculosis or without tuberculosis infection. Each CDR3 is given with its conserved first and last residue. D genes are given only for firm matches. The size of a clone is reported for some rows only, either as once, few or many, or as a class for expanded clones.

TRBV30	TRBD1	TRBJ1-6	.	CAWRRQGGDGGSPLHF	TGTGCCTGGAGGAGACAGGGCGGGGACGGAGGTTCACCCCTCCACTTT
TRBV28	TRBD1	TRBJ1-2	.	CASGTGVGYTF	TGTGCCAGCGGGACAGGGGTTGGCTACACCTTC
TRBV25-1	TRBD1	TRBJ2-3	.	CASGTGGPDTQYF	TGTGCCAGTGGGACAGGGGGCCCAGATACGCAGTATTTT
TRBV5-1	TRBD1	TRBJ2-3	.	CASSSGPQQGASTDTQYF	TGCGCCAGCAGTTCCGGGCCCCAACAGGGGGCTAGCACAGATACGCAGTATTTT
TRBV5-6	.	TRBJ2-2	.	CASSLVDRANTGELFF	TGTGCCAGCAGCTTGGTCGACAGAGCTAACACCGGGGAGCTGTTTTTT
TRBV12-5	.	TRBJ1-4	.	CASGSMGLKLFF	TGTGCTAGTGGCTCGATGGGACTAAAACTGTTTTTT
TRBV10-3	.	TRBJ1-5	.	CAISGTGNSNQPQHF	TGTGCCATCAGCGGCACAGGGAATAGCAATCAGCCCCAGCATTTT
TRBV7-2	.	TRBJ1-3	.	CASSTTGTNSGNTIYF	TGTGCCAGCAGTACGACAGGAACAAACTCTGGAAACACCATATATTTT
TRBV28	TRBD1	TRBJ2-5	.	CASSLTGVMETQYF	TGTGCCAGCAGTTTAACAGGGGTGATGGAGACCCAGTACTTC
TRBV7-6	.	TRBJ1-5	.	CASSLQGGGNQPQHF	TGTGCCAGCAGCTTACAGGGTGGAGGCAATCAGCCCCAGCATTTT
TRBV5-8	TRBD1	TRBJ1-1	.	CASSFGTDRVTEAFF	TGTGCCAGCAGCTTTGGAACCGACAGGGTCACTGAAGCTTTCTTT
TRBV7-2	TRBD2	TRBJ2-5	.	CASSLPFRTSEETQYF	TGTGCCAGCAGCTTACCTTTCCGGACTAGCGAGGAGACCCAGTACTTC
TRBV4-3	.	TRBJ2-1	.	CASSQRMAVNEQFF	TGCGCCAGCAGCCAAAGGATGGCGGTCAATGAGCAGTTCTTC
TRBV30	.	TRBJ1-1	.	CAGGRSTEAFF	TGTGCCGGAGGAAGGAGTACTGAAGCTTTCTTT
TRBV9	TRBD1	TRBJ2-2	.	CASSARQGLSTGELFF	TGTGCCAGCAGCGCCCGACAGGGTTTGAGCACCGGGGAGCTGTTTTTT
TRBV30	.	TRBJ1-1	once	CAWSPGGKF	TGTGCCTGGAGTCCCGGAGGCAAATTT
TRBV4-1	.	TRBJ1-1	.	CASSQVTLVSGGENWEAFF	TGCGCCAGCAGCCAAGTTACTTTGGTGTCGGGGGGCGAGAATTGGGAAGCTTTCTTT
TRBV5-4	.	TRBJ1-1	.	CASSWGGRTDEAFF	TGTGCCAGCAGCTGGGGCGGACGGACCGATGAAGCTTTCTTT
TRBV18	.	TRBJ2-2	.	CASSPLHESTGELFF	TGTGCCAGCTCACCACTTCACGAGAGCACCGGGGAGCTGTTTTTT
TRBV6-6	TRBD2	TRBJ2-2	.	CASSFSGVTTGELFF	TGTGCCAGCAGTTTTAGCGGGGTTACCACCGGGGAGCTGTTTTTT
TRBV9	.	TRBJ1-6	.	CASGLGRIFPSSYNSPLHF	TGTGCCAGCGGCTTAGGCAGAATTTTCCCTAGCTCCTATAATTCACCCCTCCACTTT
TRBV30	.	TRBJ2-1	.	CAWSGRDSGRVGYNEQFF	TGTGCCTGGAGTGGAAGGGACAGCGGGCGGGTCGGGTACAATGAGCAGTTCTTC
TRBV27	.	TRBJ2-2	.	CASRGPTGELFF	TGTGCCAGCAGGGGCCCTACCGGGGAGCTGTTTTTT
TRBV11-3	TRBD1	TRBJ2-7	.	CASSQESTGGDYEQYF	TGTGCCAGCAGCCAGGAATCGACAGGGGGGGACTACGAGCAGTACTTC
TRBV7-2	.	TRBJ1-2	.	CASSLDSSNYGYTF	TGTGCCAGCAGCTTAGACAGCTCTAACTATGGCTACACCTTC
TRBV12-1	.	TRBJ2-2	.	CASSPGTGNTGELFF	TGTGCCAGCAGCCCCGGGACAGGGAACACCGGGGAGCTGTTTTTT
TRBV28	.	TRBJ1-1	.	CASLTSPGVF	TGTGCCAGCCTTACATCCCCGGGAGTCTTT
TRBV28	TRBD1	TRBJ2-5	.	CASHDGQVQETQYF	TGTGCCAGCCACGATGGACAGGTTCAAGAGACCCAGTACTTC
TRBV10-3	TRBD1	TRBJ1-1	.	CAISGDRGLDVNTEAFF	TGTGCCATCAGTGGGGACAGGGGACTAGATGTGAACACTGAAGCTTTCTTT
TRBV4-1	.	TRBJ1-6	once	CASSQSVYNSPLHF	TGCGCCAGCAGCCAATCAGTCTATAATTCACCCCTCCACTTT
TRBV7-8	TRBD2	TRBJ2-3	.	CASGLAGDWGTDTQYF	TGTGCCAGCGGACTAGCGGGGGATTGGGGCACAGATACGCAGTATTTT